This is a list of T cell receptor beta chains from one sample in a study of blood T cell repertoires in COVID-19. This table comes from immunoSEQ multiplex PCR, and its TCRdb copy is limited to in-frame clones, with some not included. The table records over 75,000 clones, almost 90% of them present only once. The sequenced sample consisted of peripheral blood. These receptors were collected from a man in his fifties with COVID-19, enrolled during active disease. Both conserved end residues are part of each CDR3. Fields, in order: clone size, D gene, J gene, V gene, CDR3 protein, CDR3 DNA. The D gene is left open where the match is weak. Clone size is not always given. Where it is, it says once, few, many or a class for expanded clones.

- | - | TRBJ2-5 | TRBV9 | CASSVGGQEETQYF | TGTGCCAGCAGCGTAGGGGGACAAGAAGAGACCCAGTACTTC
- | - | TRBJ1-5 | TRBV11-2 | CASSLALGLGEPQHF | TGTGCCAGCAGCTTAGCGTTGGGTCTCGGGGAGCCCCAGCATTTT
once | - | TRBJ1-1 | TRBV5-1 | CASSLGGIETEAFF | TGCGCCAGCAGCTTGGGAGGGATTGAGACTGAAGCTTTCTTT
- | TRBD1 | TRBJ1-5 | TRBV2 | CASSRGQGAGQPQHF | TGTGCCAGCAGCCGCGGGCAGGGGGCAGGGCAGCCCCAGCATTTT
- | TRBD1 | TRBJ1-5 | TRBV5-1 | CASSPGQGASQPQHF | TGCGCCAGCAGCCCGGGACAGGGGGCGAGTCAGCCCCAGCATTTT
- | TRBD1 | TRBJ2-5 | TRBV4-1 | CASSQGVTGLETQYF | TGCGCCAGCAGCCAAGGCGTGACAGGGTTAGAGACCCAGTACTTC
- | - | TRBJ1-5 | TRBV6-6 | CASRGQSNQPQHF | TGTGCCAGTAGAGGACAGAGCAATCAGCCCCAGCATTTT
- | - | TRBJ2-1 | TRBV6-4 | CASSEEQGYEQFF | TGTGCCAGCAGTGAAGAACAGGGATATGAGCAGTTCTTC
- | - | TRBJ1-2 | TRBV4-3 | CASSQVGASNRHGYTF | TGCGCCAGCAGCCAAGTTGGGGCCTCCAATCGCCATGGCTACACCTTC
- | - | TRBJ2-2 | TRBV5-1 | CASSLVQGNTGELFF | TGCGCCAGCAGCTTGGTTCAGGGGAACACCGGGGAGCTGTTTTTT
- | - | TRBJ1-2 | TRBV5-5 | CASSLNTGSGYTF | TGTGCCAGCAGCTTGAATACAGGGAGCGGCTACACCTTC
- | - | TRBJ2-5 | TRBV9 | CASSVAGTPETQYF | TGTGCCAGCAGCGTAGCAGGTACCCCAGAGACCCAGTACTTC
- | - | TRBJ2-7 | TRBV7-2 | CASSLDQGNIWYEQYF | TGTGCCAGCAGCTTAGATCAGGGGAATATTTGGTACGAGCAGTACTTC
- | TRBD1 | TRBJ1-5 | TRBV7-8 | CASSLYRDRGQPQHF | TGTGCCAGCAGCTTATACAGGGACAGGGGTCAGCCCCAGCATTTT
- | - | TRBJ1-6 | TRBV6-6 | CASRNTGNSPLHF | TGTGCCAGCAGAAATACAGGGAATTCACCCCTCCACTTT
- | - | TRBJ2-1 | TRBV6-6 | CASSYNMRVEQFF | TGTGCCAGCAGTTATAATATGCGGGTGGAGCAGTTCTTC
- | - | TRBJ1-5 | TRBV5-1 | CASSLFPGNQPQHF | TGCGCCAGCAGCTTGTTTCCAGGGAATCAGCCCCAGCATTTT
- | TRBD2 | TRBJ2-7 | TRBV5-4 | CASRSRLAGNYEQYF | TGTGCCAGCAGAAGCAGACTAGCGGGGAACTACGAGCAGTACTTC
- | - | TRBJ2-7 | TRBV9 | CASSVDGSPSLQYF | TGTGCCAGCAGCGTAGATGGGAGTCCTTCCCTTCAGTACTTC
once | - | TRBJ1-1 | TRBV18 | CASSPPVPQGEAFF | TGTGCCAGCTCACCACCGGTTCCACAGGGTGAAGCTTTCTTT
once | - | TRBJ2-2 | TRBV5-1 | CASSPSGTPNTGELFF | TGCGCCAGCAGCCCTTCCGGGACACCGAACACCGGGGAGCTGTTTTTT
once | TRBD1 | TRBJ2-5 | TRBV28 | CASSRQGDETQYF | TGTGCCAGCAGTAGACAGGGGGACGAGACCCAGTACTTC
- | - | TRBJ2-7 | TRBV24-1 | CATSDNQTPYEQYF | TGTGCCACCAGTGATAACCAGACACCCTACGAGCAGTACTTC
- | - | TRBJ2-5 | TRBV11-2 | CASIQGETQYF | TGTGCCAGCATCCAGGGGGAGACCCAGTACTTC
- | - | TRBJ1-1 | TRBV6-5 | CASSSFTGTEAFF | TGTGCCAGCAGTTCCTTCACTGGCACTGAAGCTTTCTTT
few | - | TRBJ1-2 | TRBV4-2 | CASSQQGMKLDGYTF | TGTGCCAGCAGCCAGCAGGGGATGAAGCTAGATGGCTACACCTTC
- | - | TRBJ1-2 | TRBV2 | CASNVPGQNNYGYTF | TGTGCCAGCAACGTCCCGGGACAAAATAACTATGGCTACACCTTC
- | TRBD1 | TRBJ1-2 | TRBV7-2 | CASSDRVSYGYTF | TGTGCCAGCAGCGACAGGGTTAGCTATGGCTACACCTTC
- | - | TRBJ1-5 | TRBV29-1 | CSVVTTGGKNQPQHF | TGCAGCGTTGTGACGACCGGGGGGAAAAATCAGCCCCAGCATTTT
- | - | TRBJ1-3 | TRBV9 | CASSVGHGVSGNTIYF | TGTGCCAGCAGCGTAGGCCACGGGGTCTCTGGAAACACCATATATTTT
- | - | TRBJ1-1 | TRBV25-1 | CASGYSRTEAFF | TGTGCCAGCGGCTACAGTCGCACTGAAGCTTTCTTT
- | - | TRBJ2-5 | TRBV11-1 | CASNSFVGQETQYF | TGTGCCAGCAACTCTTTCGTCGGTCAAGAGACCCAGTACTTC
- | - | TRBJ2-5 | TRBV28 | CASSLGSRETQYF | TGTGCCAGCAGTTTAGGGAGCCGGGAGACCCAGTACTTC
- | - | TRBJ1-5 | TRBV27 | CASSLTGNQPQHF | TGTGCCAGCAGTCTTACAGGCAATCAGCCCCAGCATTTT
few | TRBD2 | TRBJ2-1 | TRBV11-3 | CASSWASGLGLSYNEQFF | TGTGCCAGCAGCTGGGCTAGCGGGCTCGGCCTCTCCTACAATGAGCAGTTCTTC
- | TRBD1 | TRBJ1-1 | TRBV3-1/TRBV3-2 | CASSHRGQGNTEAFF | TGTGCCAGCAGCCACCGGGGACAGGGGAACACTGAAGCTTTCTTT
- | - | TRBJ1-3 | TRBV10-3 | CAISGTYGNTIYF | TGTGCCATCAGTGGGACATATGGAAACACCATATATTTT
- | TRBD1 | TRBJ1-6 | TRBV7-9 | CASSLSTGSSYNSPLHF | TGTGCCAGCAGCTTATCGACAGGGAGCTCCTATAATTCACCCCTCCACTTT
- | TRBD2 | TRBJ2-1 | TRBV2 | CASSDSTSGGNNEQFF | TGTGCCAGCAGTGACTCAACTAGCGGGGGAAACAATGAGCAGTTCTTC
- | TRBD1 | TRBJ1-2 | TRBV19 | CASSAGGSYGYTF | TGTGCCAGTAGTGCAGGGGGCAGCTATGGCTACACCTTC
- | TRBD2 | TRBJ2-1 | TRBV10-3 | CAIAPGLAGGPYNEQFF | TGTGCCATCGCCCCGGGACTAGCGGGGGGGCCCTACAATGAGCAGTTCTTC
- | - | TRBJ2-7 | TRBV7-8 | CASSPQAYVGEQYF | TGTGCCAGCAGCCCACAGGCCTATGTGGGCGAGCAGTACTTC
- | - | TRBJ1-5 | TRBV30 | CAWSAQDYNQPQHF | TGTGCCTGGAGTGCCCAGGATTACAATCAGCCCCAGCATTTT
- | TRBD1 | TRBJ2-7 | TRBV4-1 | CASSQEHRGSYEQYF | TGCGCCAGCAGCCAAGAGCACAGGGGGTCCTACGAGCAGTACTTC
- | - | TRBJ2-5 | TRBV3-1/TRBV3-2 | CTSSQGELETQYF | TGTACCAGCAGCCAAGGAGAATTAGAGACCCAGTACTTC
- | - | TRBJ1-1 | TRBV3-1/TRBV3-2 | CASSHKRPGHRAFF | TGTGCCAGCAGCCATAAACGGCCAGGGCATAGAGCTTTCTTT
- | TRBD1 | TRBJ2-2 | TRBV5-1 | CASSLANTGENGELFF | TGCGCCAGCAGCTTGGCCAACACAGGGGAAAACGGGGAGCTGTTTTTT